The source of this T cell receptor beta chain is a study of blood T cells in healthy people across ages. To note about this clonotype: Antigen specificity is unknown.

Primers used in a second PCR of roughly 6 to 12 cycles were a sample-barcoded 5' primer and a J-beta primer mix. With 12 random nucleotides, a template-switch adaptor tagged each individual cDNA molecule. One entry per CDR3 protein results from TCRdb running MiXCR on the 5' RACE reads. The sample records about 830,000 distinct CDR3 sequences, around 62% being singletons. Study outcomes and limitations: Whereas aged donors had fewer naive CD4+ cells, long-lived donors had more of them and higher diversity.

The sample taken for sequencing was blood. This TCR was recovered from a man between 25 and 39 years old in good health.

CDR3: CASSSPVAGVGDTQYF. CDR3 sequence (DNA): TGTGCCAGCAGCTCCCCGGTAGCGGGGGTTGGAGATACGCAGTATTTT. The rearrangement joins TRBV7-9 to TRBJ2-3, with 9 bases fitting TRBD2. The J segment lost 5 bases and the V segment lost 4 bases, leaving 10 bases of the junction unmatched. The CDR3 is 16 residues long. Germline CDR1 and CDR2: SEHNR and FQNEAQ (reference sequence).